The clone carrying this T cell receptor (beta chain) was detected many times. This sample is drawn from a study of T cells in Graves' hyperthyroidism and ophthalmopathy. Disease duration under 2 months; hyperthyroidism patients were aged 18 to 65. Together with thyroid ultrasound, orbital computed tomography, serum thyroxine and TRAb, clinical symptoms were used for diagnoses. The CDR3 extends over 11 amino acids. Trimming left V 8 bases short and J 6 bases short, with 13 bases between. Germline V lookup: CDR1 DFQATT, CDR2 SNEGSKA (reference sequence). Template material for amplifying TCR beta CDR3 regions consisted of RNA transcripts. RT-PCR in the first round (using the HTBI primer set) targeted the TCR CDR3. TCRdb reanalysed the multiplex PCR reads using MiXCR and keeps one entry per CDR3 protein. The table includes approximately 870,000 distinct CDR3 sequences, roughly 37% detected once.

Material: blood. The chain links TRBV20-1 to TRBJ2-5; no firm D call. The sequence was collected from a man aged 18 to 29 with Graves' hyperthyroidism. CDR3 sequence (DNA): TGCAGTCTGAACTTGGGCCAGACCCAGTACTTC. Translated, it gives CSLNLGQTQYF.